The rows below give T cell receptor beta chains drawn from one sample of a study of T cells after yellow fever vaccination. MiXCR, run by TCRdb on the 5' RACE reads, gives a single entry per CDR3 protein. The sample lists over 110,000 distinct CDR3 sequences, 6.5% to 8.5% occurring once. The starting material was CD4+ T cells sorted from PBMCs, obtained 5 days after the yellow fever booster vaccination. The source is a young man who received the YFV17D yellow fever vaccine. The CDR3 runs from the conserved cysteine through the conserved F or W. Fields, in order: V gene, J gene, clone size, CDR3 length, D gene, CDR3 protein, CDR3 DNA. A D gene is named only where the DNA matches it firmly. Clone size is shown for a subset of rows, as once, few, many or a class of expanded clone.

>TRBV5-1|TRBJ2-7|many|15|NA
CASSLGQSQSGEQYF
TGCGCCAGCAGCTTGGGACAGAGCCAATCGGGCGAGCAGTACTTC
>TRBV23-1|TRBJ2-7|NA|13|NA
CVSSQPVRPEQYF
TGCGTCAGCAGTCAGCCAGTGCGCCCCGAGCAGTACTTC
>TRBV9|TRBJ2-3|NA|13|NA
CASSRRGTDTQYF
TGTGCCAGCAGCCGAAGGGGCACAGATACGCAGTATTTT
>TRBV19|TRBJ2-7|many|15|TRBD2
CASSFESRAGSEQYF
TGTGCCAGTAGCTTCGAATCAAGAGCGGGGTCCGAGCAGTACTTC
>TRBV12-3/TRBV12-4|TRBJ2-1|many|15|NA
CASSFERSSYNEQFF
TGTGCCAGCAGTTTTGAGCGGAGCTCCTACAATGAGCAGTTCTTC
>TRBV20-1|TRBJ2-2|many|15|TRBD1
CSASPGQGASGELFF
TGCAGTGCTAGTCCGGGACAGGGGGCTTCCGGGGAGCTGTTTTTT
>TRBV29-1|TRBJ2-1|many|10|NA
CSVDEIEQFF
TGCAGCGTTGATGAGATTGAGCAGTTCTTC
>TRBV28|TRBJ2-3|many|16|NA
CASSFISSPSTDTQYF
TGTGCCAGCAGTTTTATTTCTTCACCAAGCACAGATACGCAGTATTTT
>TRBV6-5|TRBJ2-2|many|14|NA
CASSSLSFSGELFF
TGTGCCAGCAGTTCCTTAAGCTTTTCCGGGGAGCTGTTTTTT
>TRBV5-1|TRBJ2-7|many|15|NA
CASSLSQASTYEQYF
TGCGCCAGCAGCTTGAGTCAAGCCTCCACCTACGAGCAGTACTTC
>TRBV5-1|TRBJ2-3|many|14|TRBD2
CASSGGLAGGPVYF
TGCGCCAGCAGCGGCGGACTAGCGGGAGGGCCGGTGTATTTT
>TRBV7-2|TRBJ1-5|many|16|NA
CASSLNPWGTREPQHF
TGTGCCAGCAGCCTAAACCCCTGGGGGACCCGGGAGCCCCAGCATTTT
>TRBV5-1|TRBJ2-3|many|15|TRBD1
CASRTTGMSTDTQYF
TGCGCCAGCAGAACGACAGGGATGAGCACAGATACGCAGTATTTT
>TRBV20-1|TRBJ1-2|many|12|NA
CSASLGSNGYTF
TGCAGTGCTAGTCTTGGATCAAATGGCTACACCTTC
>TRBV7-2|TRBJ1-2|many|14|TRBD1
CASSPGQVVDGYTF
TGTGCCAGCAGCCCAGGACAGGTCGTGGATGGCTACACCTTC